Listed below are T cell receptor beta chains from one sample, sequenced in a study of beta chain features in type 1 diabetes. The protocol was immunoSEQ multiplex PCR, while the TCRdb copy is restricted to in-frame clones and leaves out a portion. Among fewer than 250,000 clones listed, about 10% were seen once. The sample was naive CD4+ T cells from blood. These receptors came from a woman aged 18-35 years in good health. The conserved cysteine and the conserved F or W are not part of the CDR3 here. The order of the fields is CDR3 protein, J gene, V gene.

CDR3 protein: ASSFKGAGPFGYT; J gene: TRBJ1-2; V gene: TRBV5-6
CDR3 protein: SVRTGSYEQY; J gene: TRBJ2-7; V gene: TRBV29-1
CDR3 protein: ASSKGGRTYNEQF; J gene: TRBJ2-1; V gene: TRBV19
CDR3 protein: ASSLAAAGLNPEQF; J gene: TRBJ2-1; V gene: TRBV5-1
CDR3 protein: ASSLVGGDTQY; J gene: TRBJ2-3; V gene: TRBV5-6
CDR3 protein: ASGSRQGSNEKLF; J gene: TRBJ1-4; V gene: TRBV12-5
CDR3 protein: ATSRGDSYNEKLF; J gene: TRBJ1-4; V gene: TRBV15
CDR3 protein: ASSLVRSGEQY; J gene: TRBJ2-5; V gene: TRBV27
CDR3 protein: ASSSRGGTNTGELF; J gene: TRBJ2-2; V gene: TRBV7-8
CDR3 protein: ASTGTSGHTDTQY; J gene: TRBJ2-3; V gene: TRBV6-6
CDR3 protein: ASHVAIEQF; J gene: TRBJ2-1; V gene: TRBV6-1
CDR3 protein: ASSGGRSSEQY; J gene: TRBJ2-7; V gene: TRBV18
CDR3 protein: ASLRGRAYEQY; J gene: TRBJ2-7; V gene: TRBV28
CDR3 protein: ASSYGQGRALGTEAF; J gene: TRBJ1-1; V gene: TRBV5-4
CDR3 protein: ASSPDSWYGYT; J gene: TRBJ1-2; V gene: TRBV5-5
CDR3 protein: ASSFRLAGVTETQY; J gene: TRBJ2-5; V gene: TRBV6-5
CDR3 protein: ASSFTGDTEAF; J gene: TRBJ1-1; V gene: TRBV7-9
CDR3 protein: ASSLVGGPYTGELF; J gene: TRBJ2-2; V gene: TRBV7-8
CDR3 protein: AWRPVSTEAF; J gene: TRBJ1-1; V gene: TRBV30
CDR3 protein: ASSFAGGSYEQY; J gene: TRBJ2-7; V gene: TRBV19
CDR3 protein: ASSGRPQGDEQF; J gene: TRBJ2-1; V gene: TRBV2
CDR3 protein: ASSLQGSYNEQF; J gene: TRBJ2-1; V gene: TRBV5-1
CDR3 protein: ASSLLAGSDTQY; J gene: TRBJ2-3; V gene: TRBV7-9
CDR3 protein: AGSSESSTDTQY; J gene: TRBJ2-3; V gene: TRBV23-1